This T cell receptor beta chain was retrieved from a study of CD8+ T cells in alopecia areata. Study-wide results and caveats: Persistence in scalp and blood during tofacitinib was observed for many expanded lesional clones.

This clone was seen a few times. Its antigen is not identified. The treatment denotes: oral pan-JAK inhibitor, 5-10 mg twice daily. RNA was extracted and reverse transcribed into cDNA as the sequencing template. TCRdb's table, derived via immunoSEQ multiplex PCR, lists solely in-frame clones and lacks some. The sample gives about 190,000 clones, 45% to 75% of which show up once; about 0.69% is in the top ten. This TCR came from a human donor with alopecia areata. The sequenced sample was CD4+ T cells sorted from blood, obtained at week 4, from a patient treated with tofacitinib.

For the CDR3, the DNA is TGCAGCGTCGGGACTAGCGTCGCAGATACGCAGTATTTT. This translates into CSVGTSVADTQYF. The chain has TRBV29-1 and TRBJ2-3, with 10 nucleotides matching TRBD2. With V trimmed by 6 bases and J by 4 bases, 4 bases remained unmatched. This CDR3 contains 13 residues. The V gene's germline CDR1 is SQVTM and CDR2 ANQGSEA.